Below, 25 T cell receptor beta chains from the same sample are listed, as sequenced in a study of cytomegalovirus exposure and HLA in healthy donors. PCR involved 60 Vbeta and 13 Jbeta primers. Profiled with immunoSEQ multiplex PCR; TCRdb holds only in-frame clones, not every one. This table holds about 120,000 clones, about 75% found once. Sequencing input: PBMCs. All receptors derive from a man in his sixties in good health and CMV-seropositive.

V usage is TRBV5-1 and J usage is TRBJ2-7; 7 nucleotides line up with TRBD2. Germline-derived CDR1 and CDR2 are SGHRS and YFSETQ. V gave up 3 bases and J gave up 6 bases; unmatched junction bases: 6. The CDR3 has 13 residues. The CDR3 reads CASSSELATEQYF. CDR3 DNA sequence: TGCGCCAGCAGCTCCGAACTAGCGACCGAGCAGTACTTC.

The rearrangement uses TRBV11-2 and TRBJ2-7; weak D call: TRBD2 (5 bases). Per germline, CDR1 SGHAT and CDR2 FQNNGV. This CDR3 has 13 amino acids. Trimming left V 5 bases short and J 3 bases short, with 11 bases between. CDR3 protein: CASSRRDNYEQYF. The CDR3 DNA reads as TGTGCCAGCAGCCGACGGGATAACTACGAGCAGTACTTC.

This clone showed up just a few times. In DNA form, the CDR3 reads TGCGCCAGCAGCTTGGCATCGCCAGGGGACAATGAGCAGTTCTTC. This translates into CASSLASPGDNEQFF. The gene calls are TRBV5-1 and TRBJ2-1; tentatively, D is TRBD1 (6 bases). The CDR3 is 15 residues long. With 0 bases removed from V and 5 bases from J, the gap between germline ends came to 12 bases. CDR1 and CDR2 from the germline V gene are SGHRS and YFSETQ.

This clone turned up a few times. V is TRBV15 and J is TRBJ1-5; unclear D gene. This CDR3 has 21 residues. Trimming took off 0 bases at V and 0 bases at J, with 24 bases between the two ends. Germline values: CDR1 LNHNV, CDR2 YYDKDF (reference sequence). The CDR3 loop reads CATSRDSTLRITRYSNQPQHF. The CDR3 bases are TGTGCCACCAGCAGAGATTCAACCTTGCGGATCACGCGTTATAGCAATCAGCCCCAGCATTTT.

This chain uses TRBV5-1 with TRBJ2-6; D not certain. The CDR3 sequence is 17 residues long. CDR1 SGHRS and CDR2 YFSETQ come from the germline V gene. Deletions cut 0 bases from V and 2 bases from J, with 12 bases between. The CDR3 protein is CASSLVTDSAGANVLTF. The CDR3 region has the DNA TGCGCCAGCAGCTTGGTAACAGATAGTGCTGGGGCCAACGTCCTGACTTTC. Variable domain in full (rest from reference TRBV5-1 and TRBJ2-6): KAGVTQTPRYLIKTRGQQVTLSCSPISGHRSVSWYQQTPGQGLQFLFEYFSETQRNKGNFPGRFSGRQFSNSRSEMNVSTLELGDSALYLCASSLVTDSAGANVLTFGAGSRLTVL.

This clone has just a few counts. V gene TRBV7-6 combines with J gene TRBJ1-1, with D perhaps matching TRBD1 (5 bases). This CDR3 region has 14 residues. Germline loops: CDR1 SGHVS, CDR2 FNYEAQ. Trimming took off 4 bases at V and 1 base at J, with 10 bases between the two ends. This CDR3 is CASSSHQGNTEAFF. DNA of the CDR3: TGTGCCAGCAGCTCCCACCAGGGGAACACTGAAGCTTTCTTT.

In this sample, this clone turned up a few times. The chain combines TRBV5-5 with TRBJ1-5; TRBD1 matches 10 bases. Trimming took 3 bases from V and 0 from J; bases not matched to a gene: 6. CDR3 length: 17 amino acids. Germline loops: CDR1 SGHKS, CDR2 YYEKEE (reference sequence). CDR3 loop: CASSWGTGVYSNQPQHF. CDR3 nucleotides: TGTGCCAGCAGCTGGGGGACAGGGGTTTATAGCAATCAGCCCCAGCATTTT.

The V gene is TRBV11-2, the J gene TRBJ2-7, with TRBD1 as a possible D gene (6 bases). Trimming cost V 4 bases and J 1 base, with 8 bases left between them. This CDR3 is 13 amino acids long. Germline lookup yields CDR1 SGHAT and CDR2 FQNNGV. For the CDR3, the DNA is TGTGCCAGCAGCTACAGGGCGTCCTACGAGCAGTACTTC. Translation: CASSYRASYEQYF. Variable domain in full (rest from reference TRBV11-2 and TRBJ2-7): EAGVAQSPRYKIIEKRQSVAFWCNPISGHATLYWYQQILGQGPKLLIQFQNNGVVDDSQLPKDRFSAERLKGVDSTLKIQPAKLEDSAVYLCASSYRASYEQYFGPGTRLTVT.

The chain employs TRBV19 and TRBJ1-5; possible D gene TRBD1, 5 bases. Germline V gene lookup returns CDR1 LNHDA and CDR2 SQIVND (reference sequence). CDR3 length: 14 amino acids. Trimming left V 3 bases short and J 7 bases short, with 13 bases between. The CDR3, as DNA: TGTGCCAGTAGTATTTGGCAGGGCAGACAGCCCCAGCATTTT. This translates into CASSIWQGRQPQHF.

The chain combines TRBV9 with TRBJ2-2, with D possibly being TRBD2 (5 bases). CDR1 is SGDLS, CDR2 YYNGEE, per germline. V was cut by 1 base and J by 7 bases, with 14 bases left in between. The CDR3 has 15 residues. In nucleotides, the CDR3 is TGTGCCAGCAGCGTAATCGGAGGTTATGGCGGGGAGCTGTTTTTT. Translation gives CASSVIGGYGGELFF.

The chain employs TRBV14 and TRBJ2-7, with TRBD2 matching over 7 bases. This CDR3 is built from 16 residues. Germline V lookup: CDR1 SGHDN, CDR2 FVKESK. V gave up 1 base and J gave up 3 bases; unmatched junction bases: 9. The CDR3 here is CASSQGVGGLNYEQYF. CDR3 nucleotide sequence: TGTGCCAGCAGCCAAGGCGTGGGAGGGCTCAACTACGAGCAGTACTTC.

The chain combines TRBV5-4 with TRBJ2-2, with 8 bases identical to TRBD1. CDR1 is SGHNT and CDR2 is YYREEE in the germline V gene (reference sequence). This CDR3 has 14 residues. V lost 4 bases and J lost 6; bases outside the gene matches: 5. The CDR3 DNA is TGTGCCAGCAGCGTGACAGGGGCGGCCGGGGAGCTGTTTTTT. Amino acid sequence: CASSVTGAAGELFF.

V gene TRBV29-1 combines with J gene TRBJ2-7; D call uncertain. Germline CDR1 is SQVTM and CDR2 is ANQGSEA. Trimming pared 5 bases from V and 4 bases from J, leaving 12 bases between. This CDR3 region has 12 residues. The CDR3 DNA is TGCAGCGTTAACGGCGGAAATTACGAGCAGTACTTC. Translating it yields CSVNGGNYEQYF.

The chain has TRBV18 and TRBJ2-5; D gene uncertain. V was shortened by 2 bases and J by 5 bases, with 12 bases between the two germline ends. Germline V gene lookup returns CDR1 KGHSH and CDR2 LQKENI. This CDR3 has 14 amino acids. DNA for the CDR3: TGTGCCAGCTCACCAACCGGAGCGTATGAGACCCAGTACTTC. Its protein is CASSPTGAYETQYF.

The rearrangement uses TRBV4-1 and TRBJ1-3; tentatively, D is TRBD1 (6 bases). The V and J ends lost 5 bases and 4 bases respectively, with 15 bases between them. Germline values: CDR1 MGHRA, CDR2 YSYEKL. This CDR3 region has 15 residues. The CDR3, as DNA: TGCGCCAGCAGCACTGGGGGGGGCGCCGGAAACACCATATATTTT. This encodes CASSTGGGAGNTIYF.

The rearrangement joins TRBV2 to TRBJ1-4, with 9 bases aligning to TRBD1. CDR3 length: 14 amino acids. The V segment lost 6 bases and the J segment 8 bases; nucleotides outside the gene matches: 7. In germline, CDR1 is SNHLY, CDR2 FYNNEI. CDR3: CASRMGQGGEKLFF. CDR3 in DNA: TGTGCCAGCAGGATGGGACAGGGTGGGGAAAAACTGTTTTTT.

The chain joins TRBV6-1 to TRBJ1-1; tentatively, D is TRBD1 (6 bases). Germline V CDR1 and CDR2: MNHNS, SASEGT. Trimming pared 7 bases from V and 1 base from J, leaving 10 bases between. This CDR3 contains 13 residues. Written as DNA, the CDR3 is TGTGCCAGCAACCAGGGGACGAACACTGAAGCTTTCTTT. Its translation is CASNQGTNTEAFF.

This clone turned up a few times. CDR3 DNA: TGCGCCAGCAGTGCCGGGGGGGCAAGGACGAACACTGAAGCTTTCTTT. It specifies CASSAGGARTNTEAFF. The chain recombines TRBV10-1 with TRBJ1-1; D is possibly TRBD1 (6 bases). The CDR3 runs 16 residues. Trimming removed 4 bases at V and 1 base at J, with 16 bases between. Germline V gives CDR1 WNHNN, CDR2 SYGVQD (reference sequence).

The chain is built from TRBV27 and TRBJ2-4; D may be TRBD1 (6 bases). V lost 4 bases to trimming and J lost 6 bases, with 16 bases between them. From germline, CDR1 is MNHEY and CDR2 SMNVEV (reference sequence). There are 15 residues in the CDR3. DNA for the CDR3: TGTGCCAGCAGTTCGGGTATTTTACAGGGAAACATTCAGTACTTC. Translation gives CASSSGILQGNIQYF.

V usage is TRBV30 and J usage is TRBJ1-5; D is undetermined. This CDR3 spans 14 amino acids. Looked up from germline, CDR1 is GTSNPN and CDR2 is SVGIG (reference sequence). Trimming took 0 bases from V and 7 from J, leaving 13 bases between them. Written as DNA, the CDR3 is TGTGCCTGGAGTGTTATGAATAGCGGGCAGCCCCAGCATTTT. Protein: CAWSVMNSGQPQHF.

The CDR3 is CASQDRVNTGELFF. CDR3 nucleotides: TGTGCCAGCCAGGACAGGGTGAACACCGGGGAGCTGTTTTTT. This chain uses TRBV27 with TRBJ2-2, with 8 bases matching TRBD1. Germline-derived CDR1 and CDR2 are MNHEY and SMNVEV (reference sequence). CDR3 length: 14 residues. V shed 8 bases, J shed 1 base, and the junction held 3 bases outside the gene matches.

The chain uses TRBV28 and TRBJ1-5, with D tentatively TRBD1 (6 bases). Germline-derived CDR1 and CDR2 are MDHEN and SYDVKM. The V end was cut by 2 bases, the J end by 5 bases, with 13 bases between. The CDR3 runs to 15 residues. CDR3 in amino acids: CASSLGQTRDQPQHF. CDR3 sequence (DNA): TGTGCCAGCAGTTTAGGACAGACCCGCGATCAGCCCCAGCATTTT.

This clone appeared a single time. The chain joins TRBV9 to TRBJ2-1; 8 bases are shared with TRBD2. V lost 4 bases and J lost 2; bases outside the gene matches: 11. Germline CDR1 reads SGDLS; CDR2 reads YYNGEE. The CDR3 loop spans 17 amino acids. CDR3 coding DNA: TGTGCCAGCAGCTCCCCGCTAGCGGGCTCCCCCTACAATGAGCAGTTCTTC. It yields the protein CASSSPLAGSPYNEQFF. The entire variable domain, with the rest obtained from reference TRBV9 and TRBJ2-1, is as follows: DSGVTQTPKHLITATGQRVTLRCSPRSGDLSVYWYQQSLDQGLQFLIQYYNGEERAKGNILERFSAQQFPDLHSELNLSSLELGDSALYFCASSSPLAGSPYNEQFFGPGTRLTVL.

The count of this clone is one. The chain links TRBV5-1 to TRBJ2-5; 8 nucleotides align to TRBD2. Germline V lookup: CDR1 SGHRS, CDR2 YFSETQ. This CDR3 region has 17 residues. V lost 1 base, J lost 0 bases, and 8 bases stayed unmatched. CDR3 sequence (DNA): TGCGCCAGCAGCTTGAGTTGGACGGGGGGGCACCAAGAGACCCAGTACTTC. Its translation: CASSLSWTGGHQETQYF. The whole variable domain, filled in from reference TRBV5-1 and TRBJ2-5, reads KAGVTQTPRYLIKTRGQQVTLSCSPISGHRSVSWYQQTPGQGLQFLFEYFSETQRNKGNFPGRFSGRQFSNSRSEMNVSTLELGDSALYLCASSLSWTGGHQETQYFGPGTRLLVL.

V and J are TRBV11-2 and TRBJ1-1; D unclear. The CDR3 contains 15 residues. CDR1 and CDR2 (germline): SGHAT, FQNNGV. V was pared by 0 bases and J by 1 base, with 9 bases between. As DNA, the CDR3 is TGTGCCAGCAGCTTAGAACAGTTGTCGAACACTGAAGCTTTCTTT. Translation gives CASSLEQLSNTEAFF.